A selection of T cell receptor beta chains follows, all from one sample in a study of blood T cells in healthy people across ages. A single record per CDR3 protein comes from TCRdb applying MiXCR to the 5' RACE reads. The top ten hold approximately 4% of the sample, which has about 800,000 distinct CDR3 sequences, 20% to 25% seen once. These records were also assigned to another study, of T cells of mothers and their children.

The sequencing sample was made of blood. The receptors were sampled from a boy aged 5-17 years in good health. Each CDR3 is given with its conserved first and last residue. A D gene is named only where the DNA matches it firmly. Clone size is not always given. Where it is, it says once, few, many or a class for expanded clones.

many	TRBJ2-6	NA	TRBV6-5	CASSYSSSGANVLTF	TGTGCCAGCAGTTACTCGAGCTCTGGGGCCAACGTCCTGACTTTC
NA	TRBJ2-5	NA	TRBV30	CAWSVLSGAQETQYF	TGTGCCTGGAGTGTACTAAGCGGAGCTCAAGAGACCCAGTACTTC
NA	TRBJ2-2	NA	TRBV4-3	CASSQEGLAQSNTGELFF	TGCGCCAGCAGCCAAGAGGGTCTAGCGCAATCGAACACCGGGGAGCTGTTTTTT
NA	TRBJ2-7	TRBD1	TRBV27	CASSAVTGAFYEQYF	TGTGCCAGCAGTGCCGTCACAGGGGCATTCTACGAGCAGTACTTC
NA	TRBJ2-1	TRBD2	TRBV20-1	CSANPLAGKAYDEQFF	TGCAGTGCTAATCCTCTAGCGGGGAAAGCCTACGATGAGCAGTTCTTC
few	TRBJ2-1	NA	TRBV18	CASSPVGLPTNNEQFF	TGTGCCAGCTCACCGGTCGGTTTGCCTACCAACAATGAGCAGTTCTTC
NA	TRBJ2-1	NA	TRBV14	CASSQERLSNEQFF	TGTGCCAGCAGCCAAGAGAGGCTCAGTAATGAGCAGTTCTTC
few	TRBJ2-5	NA	TRBV20-1	CSARGDIGAETQYF	TGCAGTGCCCGGGGGGACATTGGGGCAGAGACCCAGTACTTC
NA	TRBJ2-5	NA	TRBV20-1	CSAFLDRQETQYF	TGCAGTGCTTTCCTAGACAGGCAAGAGACCCAGTACTTC
few	TRBJ1-1	NA	TRBV4-3	CASSQDDGGGTEAFF	TGCGCCAGCAGCCAAGATGATGGAGGCGGTACTGAAGCTTTCTTT
few	TRBJ2-6	NA	TRBV15	CATSREAVAGANVLTF	TGTGCCACCAGCAGAGAAGCCGTAGCTGGGGCCAACGTCCTGACTTTC
few	TRBJ2-5	NA	TRBV24-1	CATSLSRGETQYF	TGTGCCACCAGTTTGAGTCGCGGAGAGACCCAGTACTTC